The 8 T cell receptor beta chains below come from one sample, sequenced in a study of T cell clonotyping in hematopoietic cell transplantation. Clones were sequenced by immunoSEQ multiplex PCR, and TCRdb holds only the in-frame ones, with some missing. The sample lists over 10,000 clones; approximately 83% were seen once. This sample's time point: recipient sample about 28 days before transplant, after cytoreduction. The source was peripheral blood mononuclear cells, collected before stem cell transplant. These receptors came from a man in his sixties with acute myeloid leukemia. Some clones in this sample may be carry-over from other donors' samples.

The chain is built from TRBV5-1 and TRBJ1-6, with 7 bases that match TRBD1. This CDR3 is built from 16 residues. CDR1 SGHRS and CDR2 YFSETQ come from the germline V gene. Trimming took 5 bases from V and 2 from J; bases not matched to a gene: 7. The CDR3 spells CASSGEGGPYNSPLHF. The CDR3 nucleotides are TGCGCCAGCAGTGGTGAAGGGGGCCCCTATAATTCACCCCTCCACTTT.

The chain combines TRBV6-1 with TRBJ2-7, with 8 nucleotides matching TRBD2. Unmatched junction bases numbered 13, after V lost 0 bases and J lost 0 bases. Germline V lookup: CDR1 MNHNS, CDR2 SASEGT. The CDR3 totals 19 residues. DNA of the CDR3: TGTGCCAGCAGTGAAGCGCGACTAATTCTAGCGGGCGACTCCTACGAGCAGTACTTC. Translation: CASSEARLILAGDSYEQYF.

This chain uses TRBV11-1 with TRBJ2-3; maybe TRBD2 (6 bases). The V end was cut by 2 bases, the J end by 0 bases, with 12 bases between. The CDR3 is made up of 16 amino acids. The germline V gene has CDR1 SGHAT and CDR2 FQDESV (reference sequence). The CDR3 bases are TGTGCCAGCAGCTTACGCGCCGGGACTAGCACAGATACGCAGTATTTT. Residues: CASSLRAGTSTDTQYF.

This clone is a singleton in its sample. The chain couples TRBV18 to TRBJ2-5, with TRBD2 identical over 11 bases. The CDR3 is made up of 18 amino acids. Germline-derived CDR1 and CDR2 are KGHSH and LQKENI. V gave up 0 bases and J gave up 2 bases; unmatched junction bases: 8. CDR3 protein: CASSPPGRLAGRQETQYF. CDR3 bases: TGTGCCAGCTCACCACCGGGCCGACTAGCGGGGAGACAAGAGACCCAGTACTTC.

A note on this clone: The junction departs from the called germline gene at one end, perhaps through a read error. The gene calls are TRBV4-1 and TRBJ2-4; the D gene is possibly TRBD1 (6 bases). Germline CDR1 MGHRA, CDR2 YSYEKL. The CDR3 sequence is 19 residues long. The CDR3 is CAGSQRAESDRTAKNIQYF. CDR3 DNA: TGCGCCGGCAGCCAAAGGGCGGAATCGGACAGAACAGCCAAAAACATTCAGTACTTC.

J is TRBJ1-4 and V is TRBV6-6; D remains ambiguous. The CDR3 has 14 amino acids. Germline V lookup: CDR1 MNHNY, CDR2 SVGAGI (reference sequence). The V and J ends lost 5 bases and 3 bases respectively, with 10 bases between them. The CDR3 bases are TGTGCCAGCAGTCCCGATCTCCCTAATGAAAAACTGTTTTTT. It codes for CASSPDLPNEKLFF.

This rearrangement joins TRBV2 to TRBJ1-4; D gene unclear. The CDR3 extends over 14 amino acids. V shed 9 bases and J shed 7 bases, with 18 bases lying between them. Germline-derived CDR1 and CDR2 are SNHLY and FYNNEI. CDR3 residues: CASLPGDMSEKLFF. In nucleotides, the CDR3 is TGTGCCAGTCTACCGGGCGATATGAGTGAAAAACTGTTTTTT.

With respect to this clone: One end of the junction does not line up with germline, which may come from a read error. The rearrangement joins TRBV7-7 to TRBJ2-3; D is uncertain. Germline V lookup: CDR1 SSHAT, CDR2 FNYEAQ (reference sequence). This CDR3 has 15 residues. CDR3 region: CASSLGTSGSTEQYF. The CDR3 nucleotides read TGTGCTAGCAGCTTAGGTACCTCCGGTTCTACGGAGCAGTATTTT.